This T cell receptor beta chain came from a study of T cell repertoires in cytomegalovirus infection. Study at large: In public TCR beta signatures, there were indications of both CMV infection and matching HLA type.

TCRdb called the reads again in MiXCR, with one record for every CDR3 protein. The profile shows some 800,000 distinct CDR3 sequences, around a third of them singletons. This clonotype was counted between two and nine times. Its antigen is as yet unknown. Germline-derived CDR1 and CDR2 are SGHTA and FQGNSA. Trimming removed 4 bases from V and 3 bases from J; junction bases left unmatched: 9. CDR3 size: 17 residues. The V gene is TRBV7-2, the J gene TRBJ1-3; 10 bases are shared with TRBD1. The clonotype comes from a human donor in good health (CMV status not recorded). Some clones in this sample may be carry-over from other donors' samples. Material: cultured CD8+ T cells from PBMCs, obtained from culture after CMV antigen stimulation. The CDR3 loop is CASSWVDRGSFGNTIYF. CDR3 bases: TGTGCCAGCAGCTGGGTGGACAGGGGGTCGTTTGGAAACACCATATATTTT.